These T cell receptor beta chains were read from a single sample in a study of shared clonotypes between healthy human individuals. Produced via immunoSEQ multiplex PCR; TCRdb's table is partial and in-frame only. The sample holds under 1 million clones, 90% to 98% seen once. Material for sequencing was naive CD8+ T cells sorted from blood. The receptors shown here come from a man aged 25 to 40 in good health. CDR3s include the opening cysteine and the closing phenylalanine or tryptophan. A D gene is named only where the DNA matches it firmly. Clone size is given for some rows only: seen once, a few or many times, or a class if the clone is expanded.

abundance: -
j_gene: TRBJ2-7
v_gene: TRBV7-9
d_gene: -
CDR3aa: CASSPETTAYEQYF
CDR3nt: TGTGCCAGCAGCCCTGAGACGACAGCCTACGAGCAGTACTTC

abundance: -
j_gene: TRBJ2-1
v_gene: TRBV7-6
d_gene: -
CDR3aa: CASSLVDDEQFF
CDR3nt: TGTGCCAGCAGCTTAGTCGACGATGAGCAGTTCTTC

abundance: -
j_gene: TRBJ1-1
v_gene: TRBV7-9
d_gene: TRBD1
CDR3aa: CASSLNRGFFTEAFF
CDR3nt: TGTGCCAGCAGCTTAAACAGGGGATTTTTTACTGAAGCTTTCTTT

abundance: -
j_gene: TRBJ2-1
v_gene: TRBV27
d_gene: TRBD2
CDR3aa: CASSGAGGPYNEQFF
CDR3nt: TGTGCCAGCAGCGGGGCGGGAGGGCCGTACAATGAGCAGTTCTTC

abundance: -
j_gene: TRBJ2-2
v_gene: TRBV7-2
d_gene: -
CDR3aa: CASSLDTAGELFF
CDR3nt: TGTGCCAGCAGCTTAGACACGGCCGGGGAGCTGTTTTTT

abundance: -
j_gene: TRBJ2-7
v_gene: TRBV4-1
d_gene: -
CDR3aa: CASSQVGTSYEQYF
CDR3nt: TGCGCCAGCAGCCAAGTGGGGACCTCCTACGAGCAGTACTTC

abundance: -
j_gene: TRBJ2-7
v_gene: TRBV6-5
d_gene: TRBD2
CDR3aa: CASSYEASGNYEQYF
CDR3nt: TGTGCCAGCAGTTACGAAGCTAGCGGGAACTACGAGCAGTACTTC

abundance: -
j_gene: TRBJ2-7
v_gene: TRBV27
d_gene: -
CDR3aa: CASSLSRVSYEQYF
CDR3nt: TGTGCCAGCAGTTTATCCAGGGTTTCCTACGAGCAGTACTTC

abundance: -
j_gene: TRBJ2-3
v_gene: TRBV27
d_gene: -
CDR3aa: CASSGASTDTQYF
CDR3nt: TGTGCCAGCAGCGGGGCTAGCACAGATACGCAGTATTTT

abundance: -
j_gene: TRBJ2-5
v_gene: TRBV5-1
d_gene: -
CDR3aa: CASSLIGEEETQYF
CDR3nt: TGCGCCAGCAGCTTGATCGGGGAGGAGGAGACCCAGTACTTC

abundance: -
j_gene: TRBJ1-2
v_gene: TRBV28
d_gene: -
CDR3aa: CASSNPIDRPYGYTF
CDR3nt: TGTGCCAGCAGTAATCCAATAGACAGGCCCTATGGCTACACCTTC

abundance: -
j_gene: TRBJ2-4
v_gene: TRBV14
d_gene: TRBD1
CDR3aa: CASSHQGAEEKNIQYF
CDR3nt: TGTGCCAGCAGCCACCAGGGGGCAGAAGAGAAAAACATTCAGTACTTC

abundance: -
j_gene: TRBJ2-2
v_gene: TRBV7-9
d_gene: -
CDR3aa: CASSSTTNTGELFF
CDR3nt: TGTGCCAGCAGCTCAACCACGAACACCGGGGAGCTGTTTTTT

abundance: -
j_gene: TRBJ2-7
v_gene: TRBV19
d_gene: TRBD2
CDR3aa: CASSMATSGNEQYF
CDR3nt: TGTGCCAGTAGTATGGCAACTAGCGGGAACGAGCAGTACTTC

abundance: -
j_gene: TRBJ2-7
v_gene: TRBV19
d_gene: TRBD1
CDR3aa: CASSIGQGGSYEQYF
CDR3nt: TGTGCCAGTAGTATTGGACAGGGCGGCTCCTACGAGCAGTACTTC

abundance: -
j_gene: TRBJ2-7
v_gene: TRBV4-3
d_gene: -
CDR3aa: CASSQDFGSEQYF
CDR3nt: TGCGCCAGCAGCCAAGACTTCGGGAGCGAGCAGTACTTC

abundance: -
j_gene: TRBJ1-2
v_gene: TRBV6-5
d_gene: -
CDR3aa: CASTSSKVSYGYTF
CDR3nt: TGTGCCAGCACCTCCTCTAAGGTCTCCTATGGCTACACCTTC

abundance: -
j_gene: TRBJ2-7
v_gene: TRBV6-6
d_gene: -
CDR3aa: CASSYGGLHEQYF
CDR3nt: TGTGCCAGCAGTTACGGGGGGTTACACGAGCAGTACTTC

abundance: -
j_gene: TRBJ2-1
v_gene: TRBV27
d_gene: -
CDR3aa: CASSPSLGEWSNEQFF
CDR3nt: TGTGCCAGCAGTCCCTCTTTGGGGGAGTGGTCGAATGAGCAGTTCTTC

abundance: -
j_gene: TRBJ1-1
v_gene: TRBV14
d_gene: -
CDR3aa: CASSQVGLPEAFF
CDR3nt: TGTGCCAGCAGCCAAGTCGGGTTGCCGGAAGCTTTCTTT

abundance: -
j_gene: TRBJ2-1
v_gene: TRBV4-1
d_gene: -
CDR3aa: CASSQEGSYPPSEQFF
CDR3nt: TGCGCCAGCAGCCAAGAAGGTAGCTACCCGCCCAGTGAGCAGTTCTTC

abundance: -
j_gene: TRBJ1-5
v_gene: TRBV19
d_gene: -
CDR3aa: CASSIDPGGHNFNQPQHF
CDR3nt: TGTGCCAGTAGTATAGATCCGGGGGGCCACAACTTCAATCAGCCCCAGCATTTT

abundance: -
j_gene: TRBJ2-3
v_gene: TRBV27
d_gene: TRBD1
CDR3aa: CASSTGGERYTDTQYF
CDR3nt: TGTGCCAGCAGTACAGGGGGCGAGAGATACACAGATACGCAGTATTTT

abundance: -
j_gene: TRBJ1-2
v_gene: TRBV9
d_gene: -
CDR3aa: CASSPTEANYGYTF
CDR3nt: TGTGCCAGCAGCCCGACAGAAGCTAACTATGGCTACACCTTC

abundance: -
j_gene: TRBJ2-3
v_gene: TRBV27
d_gene: -
CDR3aa: CASSLAGRDTQYF
CDR3nt: TGTGCCAGCAGTTTGGCGGGAAGAGATACGCAGTATTTT

abundance: -
j_gene: TRBJ2-5
v_gene: TRBV5-1
d_gene: TRBD2
CDR3aa: CASSTHNGGETQYF
CDR3nt: TGCGCCAGCAGCACTCACAACGGGGGGGAGACCCAGTACTTC

abundance: -
j_gene: TRBJ1-5
v_gene: TRBV9
d_gene: -
CDR3aa: CASSVGVSGNQPQHF
CDR3nt: TGTGCCAGCAGCGTAGGCGTTTCGGGCAATCAGCCCCAGCATTTT

abundance: few
j_gene: TRBJ1-2
v_gene: TRBV18
d_gene: TRBD1
CDR3aa: CATPGEGQNNYGYTF
CDR3nt: TGTGCCACTCCAGGGGAGGGACAGAACAACTATGGCTACACCTTC

abundance: -
j_gene: TRBJ2-7
v_gene: TRBV25-1
d_gene: -
CDR3aa: CASSEFGGTYEQYF
CDR3nt: TGTGCCAGCAGTGAATTCGGAGGAACCTACGAGCAGTACTTC

abundance: -
j_gene: TRBJ1-2
v_gene: TRBV10-2
d_gene: TRBD1
CDR3aa: CASSAGGSYGYTF
CDR3nt: TGCGCCAGCAGTGCAGGGGGATCCTATGGCTACACCTTC

abundance: few
j_gene: TRBJ2-2
v_gene: TRBV7-6
d_gene: -
CDR3aa: CASSPITGELFF
CDR3nt: TGTGCCAGCAGCCCTATTACCGGGGAGCTGTTTTTT

abundance: once
j_gene: TRBJ2-1
v_gene: TRBV4-1
d_gene: -
CDR3aa: CASSLAGGPPNEQFF
CDR3nt: TGCGCCAGCAGCCTAGCTGGAGGGCCCCCCAATGAGCAGTTCTTC

abundance: -
j_gene: TRBJ2-2
v_gene: TRBV4-3
d_gene: -
CDR3aa: CASRHGTGELFF
CDR3nt: TGCGCCAGCAGACACGGCACCGGGGAGCTGTTTTTT

abundance: once
j_gene: TRBJ2-7
v_gene: TRBV27
d_gene: -
CDR3aa: CASRSPYEQYF
CDR3nt: TGTGCCAGCAGATCCCCCTACGAGCAGTACTTC

abundance: -
j_gene: TRBJ2-7
v_gene: TRBV10-1
d_gene: -
CDR3aa: CASSDSSYEQYF
CDR3nt: TGCGCCAGCAGTGACTCCTCATACGAGCAGTACTTC

abundance: -
j_gene: TRBJ2-7
v_gene: TRBV5-8
d_gene: -
CDR3aa: CASTEEDDSYEQYF
CDR3nt: TGTGCCAGCACCGAGGAGGACGACTCCTACGAGCAGTACTTC

abundance: -
j_gene: TRBJ2-1
v_gene: TRBV11-2
d_gene: TRBD2
CDR3aa: CASSLGGLAGEQFF
CDR3nt: TGTGCCAGCAGCTTAGGGGGACTAGCGGGAGAGCAGTTCTTC

abundance: -
j_gene: TRBJ2-1
v_gene: TRBV7-9
d_gene: -
CDR3aa: CASSLPDLNSYNEQFF
CDR3nt: TGTGCCAGCAGCTTACCCGACTTGAACTCCTACAATGAGCAGTTCTTC

abundance: -
j_gene: TRBJ2-5
v_gene: TRBV15
d_gene: TRBD2
CDR3aa: CATNVGGRAGETQYF
CDR3nt: TGTGCCACCAATGTAGGCGGGAGGGCCGGGGAGACCCAGTACTTC

abundance: -
j_gene: TRBJ2-7
v_gene: TRBV21-1
d_gene: -
CDR3aa: CASSKGGASYEQYF
CDR3nt: TGTGCCAGCAGCAAGGGAGGGGCCTCCTACGAGCAGTACTTC